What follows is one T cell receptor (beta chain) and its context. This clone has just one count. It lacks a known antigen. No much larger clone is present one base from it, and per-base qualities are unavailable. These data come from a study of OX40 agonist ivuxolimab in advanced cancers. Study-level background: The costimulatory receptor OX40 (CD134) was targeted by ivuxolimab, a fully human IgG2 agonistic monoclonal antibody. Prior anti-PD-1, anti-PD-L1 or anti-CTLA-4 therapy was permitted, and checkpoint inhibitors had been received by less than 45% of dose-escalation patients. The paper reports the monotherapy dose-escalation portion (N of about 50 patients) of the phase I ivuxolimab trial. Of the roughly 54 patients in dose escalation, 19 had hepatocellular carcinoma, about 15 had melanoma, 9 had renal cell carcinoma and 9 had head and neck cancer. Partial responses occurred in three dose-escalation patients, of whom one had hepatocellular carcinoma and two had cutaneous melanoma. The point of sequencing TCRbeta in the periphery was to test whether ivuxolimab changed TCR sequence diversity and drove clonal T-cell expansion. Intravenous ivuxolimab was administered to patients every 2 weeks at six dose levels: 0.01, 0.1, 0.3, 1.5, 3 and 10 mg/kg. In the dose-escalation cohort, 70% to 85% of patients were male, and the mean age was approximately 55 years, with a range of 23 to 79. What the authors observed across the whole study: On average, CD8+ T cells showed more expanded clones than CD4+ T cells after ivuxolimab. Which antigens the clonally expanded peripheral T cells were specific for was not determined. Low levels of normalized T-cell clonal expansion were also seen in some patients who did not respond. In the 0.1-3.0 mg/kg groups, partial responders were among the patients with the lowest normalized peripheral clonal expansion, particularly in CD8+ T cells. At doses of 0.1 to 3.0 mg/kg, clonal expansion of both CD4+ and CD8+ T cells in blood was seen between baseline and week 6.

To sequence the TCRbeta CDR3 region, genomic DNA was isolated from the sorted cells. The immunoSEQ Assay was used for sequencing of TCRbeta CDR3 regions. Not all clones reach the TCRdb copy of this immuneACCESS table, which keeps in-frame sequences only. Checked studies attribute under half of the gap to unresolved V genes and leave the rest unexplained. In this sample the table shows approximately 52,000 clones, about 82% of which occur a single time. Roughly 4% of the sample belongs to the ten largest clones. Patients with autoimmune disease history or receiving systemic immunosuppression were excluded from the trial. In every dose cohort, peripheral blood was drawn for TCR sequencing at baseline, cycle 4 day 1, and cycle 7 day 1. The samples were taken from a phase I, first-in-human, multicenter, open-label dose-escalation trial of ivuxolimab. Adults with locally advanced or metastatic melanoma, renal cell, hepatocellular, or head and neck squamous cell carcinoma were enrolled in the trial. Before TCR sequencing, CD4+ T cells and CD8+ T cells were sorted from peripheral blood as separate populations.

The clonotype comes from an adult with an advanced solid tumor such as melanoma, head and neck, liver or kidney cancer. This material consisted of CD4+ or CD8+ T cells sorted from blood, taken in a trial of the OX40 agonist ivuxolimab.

The CDR3 loop reads CASSWGSFKETQYF. The DNA sequence reads TGTGCCAGCAGTTGGGGCAGTTTTAAAGAGACCCAGTACTTC. This chain joins TRBV28 to TRBJ2-5; the D region possibly corresponds to TRBD1 (5 bases align). From the germline V gene, CDR1 is MDHEN and CDR2 is SYDVKM. V was cut back by 4 bases and J by 3 bases, leaving a gap of 12 bases between them. From cysteine to phenylalanine, the CDR3 is 14 amino acids long. This entry keeps only the CDR3 DNA: 42 bases, framed from base 1.